The 26 T cell receptor beta chains listed next were all sequenced from one sample in a study of T cells after yellow fever vaccination. Each CDR3 protein is one row after TCRdb ran MiXCR on the 5' RACE reads. The sample shows hundreds of thousands of distinct CDR3 sequences, around a sixth of them seen only once. The source material was PBMCs, sampled less than 6 days after the first yellow fever vaccination. The source is a man younger than 35 who received the YFV17D yellow fever vaccine.

This chain connects TRBV2 to TRBJ2-1; no clear D. V was cut by 2 bases and J by 3 bases, with 11 bases left in between. This CDR3 has 15 amino acids. The germline CDR1 and CDR2 sequences are SNHLY and FYNNEI. CDR3 protein: CASSEMATYYNEQFF. As DNA, the CDR3 is TGTGCCAGCAGTGAAATGGCTACATACTACAATGAGCAGTTCTTC. The variable domain in full, completed from reference TRBV2 and TRBJ2-1, reads EPEVTQTPSHQVTQMGQEVILRCVPISNHLYFYWYRQILGQKVEFLVSFYNNEISEKSEIFDDQFSVERPDGSNFTLKIRSTKLEDSAMYFCASSEMATYYNEQFFGPGTRLTVL.

This clonotype was found a few times. The J gene is TRBJ2-6, the V gene TRBV6-2 or TRBV6-3; no clear D gene. Trimming removed 1 base from V and 2 bases from J, with 6 bases in between. Germline lookup yields CDR1 MNHEY and CDR2 SVGEGT. This CDR3 has 15 residues. The chain's CDR3 is CASSYWGTGANVLTF. The CDR3 nucleotides are TGTGCCAGCAGTTACTGGGGAACTGGGGCCAACGTCCTGACTTTC.

This chain connects TRBV5-1 to TRBJ2-5; 8 bases map to TRBD1. Germline-derived CDR1 and CDR2 are SGHRS and YFSETQ. After removal of 4 bases from V and 5 bases from J, the junction contained 7 bases not matched to a gene. The CDR3 consists of 14 residues. CDR3 loop: CASSTNDRGETQYF. The CDR3 nucleotides are TGCGCCAGCAGCACGAACGACAGGGGCGAGACCCAGTACTTC.

The J gene is TRBJ2-1, the V gene TRBV10-3, with a weak D call TRBD2 (5 bases). V lost 2 bases and J lost 5, with 10 bases in between. CDR3 length equals 14 residues. Germline CDR1 reads ENHRY; CDR2 reads SYGVKD. CDR3 sequence reads: CAISEGGVHNEQFF. The CDR3 DNA reads TGTGCCATCAGTGAGGGAGGTGTTCACAATGAGCAGTTCTTC.

By share of the sample, this clonotype is large. The chain couples TRBV14 to TRBJ2-7, with D possibly matching TRBD1 (6 bases). The germline CDR1 and CDR2 sequences are SGHDN and FVKESK. The CDR3 runs 13 residues. With 6 bases removed from V and 6 bases from J, the gap between germline ends came to 15 bases. CDR3 nucleotides: TGTGCCAGCAGTACGGACGTACAGGGCGAGCAGTACGTC. Translation: CASSTDVQGEQYV.

This clonotype has more than one count but fewer than ten. This sequence joins TRBV19 and TRBJ1-5; D unresolved. Germline V gene sequence: CDR1 LNHDA, CDR2 SQIVND (reference sequence). The length of the CDR3 is 15 residues. V was shortened by 6 bases and J by 0 bases, with 12 bases between the two germline ends. CDR3 sequence (DNA): TGTGCCAGTAGCCCGGACGCTTATAGCAATCAGCCCCAGCATTTT. Its protein is CASSPDAYSNQPQHF.

The chain recombines TRBV9 with TRBJ2-1; 12 bases are a match to TRBD2. The germline V gene encodes CDR1 SGDLS and CDR2 YYNGEE. This CDR3 has 18 amino acids. The junction had 12 bases not matched to a gene; V was cut back by 4 bases and J by 4 bases. CDR3 DNA: TGTGCCAGCAGCCCAGGGACTAGCGGGCCCCTTAAATACAATGAGCAGTTCTTC. This translates into CASSPGTSGPLKYNEQFF.

This clonotype was seen a few times. V is TRBV20-1 and J is TRBJ1-4; the match to TRBD1 covers 9 bases. Germline CDR1 and CDR2: DFQATT and SNEGSKA (reference sequence). There are 15 residues in the CDR3. With 4 bases clipped from V and 4 bases from J, the junction kept 7 bases outside the gene matches. In DNA, the CDR3 is TGCAGTGCTAACAACCCGGGACAGGGTAATGAAAAACTGTTTTTT. It codes for CSANNPGQGNEKLFF.

In its sample, this clonotype was seen a few times. The V call is TRBV7-2, the J call TRBJ1-2, with D perhaps matching TRBD1 (5 bases). The V gene lost 5 bases and the J gene lost 4 bases, with 17 bases spanning the gap. CDR3 length equals 15 residues. CDR1 SGHTA and CDR2 FQGNSA come from the germline V gene. The CDR3 region has the DNA TGTGCCAGCAGCCCTGAGCCCGGGGGTGCCTATGGCTACACCTTC. It specifies CASSPEPGGAYGYTF.

A few counts support this clonotype. The genes are TRBV4-3 and TRBJ2-4; D not certain. V lost 0 bases, J lost 2 bases, and 14 bases lay in between. This CDR3 is built from 17 residues. Germline lookup yields CDR1 LGHNA and CDR2 YSLEER. The CDR3 bases are TGCGCCAGCAGCCAAGATTTCGTTGGGATCTCCAAAAACATTCAGTACTTC. Translating gives CASSQDFVGISKNIQYF.

The chain links TRBV5-6 to TRBJ2-5; D gene uncertain. CDR1 and CDR2 (germline): SGHDT, YYEEEE. The length of the CDR3 is 15 residues. V lost 7 bases to trimming and J lost 5 bases, with 21 bases between them. The CDR3 region has the DNA TGTGCCAGCGCGCCCTTATACGGCAGGTCGGAGACCCAGTACTTC. Its protein is CASAPLYGRSETQYF.

This chain joins TRBV5-1 and TRBJ2-3, with D possibly TRBD2 on 5 matching bases. V was clipped by 1 base and J by 5 bases, with 17 bases between them. The germline V gene encodes CDR1 SGHRS and CDR2 YFSETQ. The CDR3 extends over 16 amino acids. The CDR3 protein is CASSLQASKGLDTQYF. CDR3 nucleotide sequence: TGCGCCAGCAGCTTGCAGGCTAGCAAGGGTTTAGATACGCAGTATTTT.

In this sample, this clonotype turned up many times. The chain carries TRBV29-1 and TRBJ2-5; 7 bases match TRBD2. The junction had 1 base not matched to a gene; V was cut back by 7 bases and J by 2 bases. CDR3 length equals 11 residues. CDR1 and CDR2 from the germline V gene are SQVTM and ANQGSEA. CDR3 region: CSGTRQETQYF. The CDR3 nucleotides read TGCAGCGGGACTAGACAAGAGACCCAGTACTTC.

The sample holds a few counts of this clonotype. The V and J genes are TRBV7-2 and TRBJ2-3; D gene unclear. The CDR3 contains 12 residues. Trimming removed 4 bases at V and 8 bases at J, with 10 bases between. The germline gives CDR1 SGHTA, CDR2 FQGNSA. The CDR3: CASSSSIVTQYF. The CDR3 DNA sequence: TGTGCCAGCAGCTCCAGTATAGTTACGCAGTATTTT. Looking up the rest from reference TRBV7-2 and TRBJ2-3 gives the full variable domain: GAGVSQSPSNKVTEKGKDVELRCDPISGHTALYWYRQSLGQGLEFLIYFQGNSAPDKSGLPSDRFSAERTGGSVSTLTIQRTQQEDSAVYLCASSSSIVTQYFGPGTRLTVL.

This clonotype was observed a few times. The chain is built from TRBV19 and TRBJ1-5; D is perhaps TRBD1 (6 bases). This CDR3 has 15 residues. Looked up from germline, CDR1 is LNHDA and CDR2 is SQIVND (reference sequence). The V end was cut by 1 base, the J end by 5 bases, with 12 bases between. Here the CDR3 DNA reads TGTGCCAGTAGTATAGTTGGGGGGCTTGATCAGCCCCAGCATTTT. Amino acid sequence: CASSIVGGLDQPQHF.

This clonotype was detected many times. The rearrangement joins TRBV15 to TRBJ2-5; D is possibly TRBD1 (5 bases). This CDR3 contains 16 residues. Trimming took off 3 bases at V and 2 bases at J, with 16 bases between the two ends. In germline, CDR1 is LNHNV, CDR2 YYDKDF (reference sequence). CDR3 amino acids: CATSRAQGLLQETQYF. The DNA of the CDR3 is TGTGCCACCAGCAGGGCTCAGGGCCTACTACAAGAGACCCAGTACTTC. Variable domain in full (rest from reference TRBV15 and TRBJ2-5): DAMVIQNPRYQVTQFGKPVTLSCSQTLNHNVMYWYQQKSSQAPKLLFHYYDKDFNNEADTPDNFQSRRPNTSFCFLDIRSPGLGDTAMYLCATSRAQGLLQETQYFGPGTRLLVL.

This clonotype was observed a handful of times. The chain joins TRBV5-6 to TRBJ2-5; D unresolved. This CDR3 comprises 13 residues. Trimming shortened V by 0 bases and J by 5 bases, and 8 bases separated the two germline ends. CDR1 and CDR2 from the germline V gene are SGHDT and YYEEEE. The CDR3, as DNA: TGTGCCAGCAGCTTGGCGCGATTGGAGACCCAGTACTTC. As protein: CASSLARLETQYF.

This clonotype was observed a few times. The chain uses TRBV9 and TRBJ2-1; D is possibly TRBD1 (6 bases). CDR1 is SGDLS, CDR2 YYNGEE, per germline. Trimming cost V 2 bases and J 4 bases, with 16 bases left between them. The CDR3 runs to 16 residues. The chain's CDR3 is CASSVTDSWNYNEQFF. CDR3 sequence (DNA): TGTGCCAGCAGCGTGACGGACAGTTGGAATTACAATGAGCAGTTCTTC.

This clonotype came up a few times. V usage is TRBV20-1 and J usage is TRBJ2-1; no clear D. V dropped 2 bases and J dropped 6 bases, with 14 bases sitting between them. The germline CDR1 and CDR2 sequences are DFQATT and SNEGSKA (reference sequence). CDR3 length: 14 amino acids. CDR3 nucleotides: TGCAGTGCTAGAAGTCCCCAAACACCCAATGAGCAGTTCTTC. It specifies CSARSPQTPNEQFF.

V usage is TRBV30 and J usage is TRBJ2-5, with a tentative D call TRBD1 (5 bases). The CDR3 contains 13 residues. Germline assignment: CDR1 GTSNPN and CDR2 SVGIG (reference sequence). Trimming took off 4 bases at V and 5 bases at J, with 14 bases between the two ends. The chain's CDR3 is CAWKYAGMETQYF. The CDR3 DNA is TGTGCCTGGAAATATGCAGGGATGGAGACCCAGTACTTC.

This clonotype was counted between two and nine times. This sequence joins TRBV12-3 or TRBV12-4 and TRBJ2-1; no clear D. CDR3 length: 12 residues. V was clipped by 2 bases and J by 9 bases, with 8 bases between them. The chain's CDR3 is CASSLSDTEQFF. The CDR3, as DNA: TGTGCCAGCAGTTTATCTGACACTGAGCAGTTCTTC.

This clonotype was counted only a few times. The J gene is TRBJ2-7, the V gene TRBV6-2 or TRBV6-3; TRBD2 is a possible D gene (5 bases). Germline lookup yields CDR1 MNHEY and CDR2 SVGEGT. V shed 6 bases and J shed 5 bases, with 20 bases lying between them. The CDR3 covers 15 residues. CDR3 DNA: TGTGCCAGCAGCCCTTTTGGGCAGCGGAGGAACGAGCAGTACTTC. It yields the protein CASSPFGQRRNEQYF.

This clonotype showed up just a few times. The rearrangement uses TRBV12-3 or TRBV12-4 and TRBJ1-1, with TRBD1 matching over 7 bases. The CDR3 is made up of 15 amino acids. Trimming cost V 5 bases and J 1 base; bases outside gene matches: 7. Here the CDR3 DNA reads TGTGCCAGCAGTAATAGGGGGCTCGGGAACACTGAAGCTTTCTTT. It specifies CASSNRGLGNTEAFF.

The chain is built from TRBV6-2 or TRBV6-3 and TRBJ1-2, with 9 bases identical to TRBD1. CDR3 size: 16 residues. Germline V lookup: CDR1 MNHEY, CDR2 SVGEGT. After removal of 5 bases from V and 0 bases from J, the junction contained 7 bases not matched to a gene. The CDR3 region has the DNA TGTGCCAGCAGTCCCATTAACAGGGGGCCTAACTATGGCTACACCTTC. Its translation is CASSPINRGPNYGYTF.

The V call is TRBV24-1, the J call TRBJ2-3, with 8 positions matching TRBD2. CDR1 is KGHDR, CDR2 SFDVKD, per germline. The CDR3 totals 16 residues. Unmatched junction bases numbered 7, after V lost 4 bases and J lost 2 bases. The CDR3 here is CATSDPGGYDTDTQYF. In nucleotides, the CDR3 is TGTGCCACCAGTGACCCGGGGGGGTATGACACAGATACGCAGTATTTT.

Ten or more counts support this clonotype. The V and J genes are TRBV29-1 and TRBJ2-5, with a tentative D call TRBD1 (6 bases). CDR1 SQVTM and CDR2 ANQGSEA come from the germline V gene. V was cut by 0 bases and J by 0 bases, with 11 bases left in between. The CDR3 has 15 residues. The CDR3 loop reads CSVEDVGDNQETQYF. The CDR3 DNA follows: TGCAGCGTTGAAGATGTAGGGGACAACCAAGAGACCCAGTACTTC.